This TCR beta chain was recovered during a study of T cell changes during pregnancy in multiple sclerosis. Profiling relied on immunoSEQ multiplex PCR, and the TCRdb table lists in-frame clones only, not all of them. The data contain around 50,000 clones, approximately 90% of them seen just once; the ten biggest clones take up 8.3%. The sequence was obtained from a female donor with multiple sclerosis, enrolled in a pregnancy study. This material consisted of CD8+ T cells from peripheral blood mononuclear cells, taken in the second trimester of pregnancy.

CDR3 sequence: CATNTGLAALDEQFF. DNA for the CDR3: TGTGCCACCAATACGGGACTAGCGGCCTTAGATGAGCAGTTCTTC. The chain is built from TRBV6-6 and TRBJ2-1; 11 nucleotides match TRBD2. From germline, CDR1 is MNHNY and CDR2 SVGAGI (reference sequence). This CDR3 is 15 amino acids long. V lost 10 bases, J lost 8 bases, and 13 bases stayed unmatched.